The 16 T cell receptor beta chains reported below all come from one sample, sequenced in a study of blood T cell repertoires in COVID-19. The repertoire was sequenced with immunoSEQ multiplex PCR; TCRdb's copy has only in-frame clones and lacks some. The table includes about 120,000 clones, nearly 80% detected once. The source material was peripheral blood. The receptor set was obtained from a woman older than 75 with active or convalescent COVID-19.

This sequence joins TRBV7-9 and TRBJ1-5, with TRBD1 as a possible D gene (5 bases). Germline V gene sequence: CDR1 SEHNR, CDR2 FQNEAQ (reference sequence). The CDR3 contains 15 residues. Deletions cut 2 bases from V and 5 bases from J, with 13 bases between. DNA of the CDR3: TGTGCCAGCAGCTTACGGGGGAGCGGGGATCAGCCCCAGCATTTT. Protein product: CASSLRGSGDQPQHF.

Worth noting for this clone: Other DNA sequences in this sample translate to the same CDR3. The CDR3 here is CASSLTSGTYNEQFF. CDR3 coding DNA: TGCGCCAGCAGCTTGACTAGCGGGACCTACAATGAGCAGTTCTTC. The chain joins TRBV5-1 to TRBJ2-1; 10 nucleotides align to TRBD2. The CDR3 runs 15 residues. V shed 1 base and J 2 bases; nucleotides not matched to a gene: 0. Germline CDR1 and CDR2: SGHRS and YFSETQ.

The chain employs TRBV7-3 and TRBJ1-6; 7 bases match TRBD1. Looked up from germline, CDR1 is SGHTA and CDR2 is FQGTGA. This CDR3 contains 14 residues. V gave up 4 bases and J gave up 6 bases; unmatched junction bases: 3. CDR3 bases: TGTGCCAGCAGCTCACAGGGGACTAATTCACCCCTCCACTTT. Its protein product is CASSSQGTNSPLHF.

In its sample, this clone was seen a few times. This chain joins TRBV25-1 and TRBJ2-2, with D perhaps matching TRBD2 (6 bases). The CDR3 runs to 15 residues. V dropped 4 bases and J dropped 9 bases, with 18 bases sitting between them. The germline CDR1 and CDR2 sequences are MGHDK and SYGVNS. This CDR3 reads CASSAPGTAGRELFF. In DNA form, the CDR3 reads TGTGCCAGCAGTGCCCCCGGGACCGCGGGAAGGGAGCTGTTTTTT.

The V and J genes are TRBV6-5 and TRBJ1-1; TRBD1 is a possible D gene (5 bases). With 6 bases removed from V and 10 bases from J, the gap between germline ends came to 18 bases. The CDR3 contains 13 residues. Per the germline V gene, CDR1 is MNHEY and CDR2 is SVGAGI. CDR3 DNA sequence: TGTGCCAGCAGCCCGGGGGGGTTGGTAGGAGCTTTCTTT. The encoded protein is CASSPGGLVGAFF.

The chain uses TRBV7-2 and TRBJ2-7, with 7 bases lining up with TRBD1. This CDR3 is 14 amino acids long. The germline gives CDR1 SGHTA, CDR2 FQGNSA. V lost 5 bases to trimming and J lost 5 bases; unmatched junction nucleotides: 9. CDR3 residues: CASSDRDRYHEQYF. CDR3 DNA sequence: TGTGCCAGCAGCGACCGGGACAGATACCACGAGCAGTACTTC.

This rearrangement joins TRBV3-1 (or the pseudogene TRBV3-2) to TRBJ2-2; 7 bases line up with TRBD2. Germline values: CDR1 LGHDT, CDR2 YNNKEL (reference sequence). The CDR3 sequence is 14 residues long. The V and J ends lost 5 bases and 8 bases, in that order; junction bases with no gene match: 8. The CDR3 sequence: CASSSLGGTGELFF. Here the CDR3 DNA reads TGTGCCAGCAGCTCACTCGGGGGGACGGGGGAGCTGTTTTTT.

Only a few counts were recorded for this clone. The chain joins TRBV4-3 to TRBJ1-2; D call uncertain. Trimming pared 0 bases from V and 2 bases from J, leaving 10 bases between. The CDR3 loop spans 15 amino acids. The V gene's germline CDR1 is LGHNA and CDR2 YSLEER. As DNA, the CDR3 is TGCGCCAGCAGCCAAGAACAGCTTGACAACTATGGCTACACCTTC. Translating it yields CASSQEQLDNYGYTF.

The V and J genes are TRBV15 and TRBJ2-5; 7 positions agree with TRBD2. From germline, CDR1 is LNHNV and CDR2 YYDKDF (reference sequence). After removal of 3 bases from V and 5 bases from J, the junction contained 9 bases not matched to a gene. CDR3 length: 15 residues. In DNA, the CDR3 is TGTGCCACCAGCAGGCCCATGGGGGGGTTGGAGACCCAGTACTTC. Its protein is CATSRPMGGLETQYF. The full variable domain, rest sourced from reference TRBV15 and TRBJ2-5, is DAMVIQNPRYQVTQFGKPVTLSCSQTLNHNVMYWYQQKSSQAPKLLFHYYDKDFNNEADTPDNFQSRRPNTSFCFLDIRSPGLGDTAMYLCATSRPMGGLETQYFGPGTRLLVL.

This clone was recorded only once. The rearrangement uses TRBV5-1 and TRBJ2-1, with TRBD2 as a possible D gene (5 bases). The V gene's germline CDR1 is SGHRS and CDR2 YFSETQ. CDR3 length: 16 amino acids. V was pared by 2 bases and J by 2 bases, with 14 bases between. The chain's CDR3 is CASSFQAVGTYNEQFF. CDR3 DNA sequence: TGCGCCAGCAGCTTTCAAGCGGTTGGCACCTACAATGAGCAGTTCTTC.

V usage is TRBV19 and J usage is TRBJ1-1, with 8 bases that match TRBD1. After removal of 8 bases from V and 4 bases from J, the junction contained 9 bases not matched to a gene. Looked up from germline, CDR1 is LNHDA and CDR2 is SQIVND (reference sequence). The CDR3 is 14 residues long. The CDR3 region has the DNA TGTGCCAGTGTAGACAGGGGAAAGGGCACTGAAGCTTTCTTT. The encoded protein is CASVDRGKGTEAFF.

This sequence joins TRBV10-3 and TRBJ1-1, with D tentatively TRBD1 (6 bases). The V gene lost 6 bases and the J gene lost 4 bases, with 15 bases spanning the gap. The CDR3 runs to 14 residues. Per the germline V gene, CDR1 is ENHRY and CDR2 is SYGVKD. In nucleotides, the CDR3 is TGTGCCATCAGAGACAGGTCCCAGGGCACTGAAGCTTTCTTT. It specifies CAIRDRSQGTEAFF.

Only one count was recorded for this clone. The gene calls are TRBV6-4 and TRBJ2-3; 7 bases align to TRBD1. The CDR3 totals 14 residues. Looked up from germline, CDR1 is MRHNA and CDR2 is SNTAGT. V gave up 5 bases and J gave up 7 bases; unmatched junction bases: 9. The CDR3 here is CASSSSNRGYTQYF. The CDR3 DNA is TGTGCCAGCAGTTCCTCAAACAGGGGATATACGCAGTATTTT.

The chain recombines TRBV11-2 with TRBJ2-3; 9 bases align to TRBD2. Losses at the gene ends were 4 bases for V and 2 bases for J; bases not matched to a gene: 4. CDR1 is SGHAT and CDR2 is FQNNGV in the germline V gene. CDR3 length: 15 residues. CDR3 residues: CASSSSGRNTDTQYF. Written as DNA, the CDR3 is TGTGCCAGCAGCTCAAGCGGGAGGAACACAGATACGCAGTATTTT.

The chain links TRBV6-5 to TRBJ2-1, with D tentatively TRBD2 (5 bases). V gave up 5 bases and J gave up 0 bases, with 8 bases separating them. The CDR3 contains 14 residues. The germline CDR1 and CDR2 sequences are MNHEY and SVGAGI. CDR3 nucleotide sequence: TGTGCCAGCAGTATAGCGAGCTCCTACAATGAGCAGTTCTTC. This gives the protein CASSIASSYNEQFF.

The V and J genes are TRBV5-8 and TRBJ2-7; a weak D match, TRBD2 (6 bases). Germline CDR1 is SGHTS and CDR2 is YDEGEE. The CDR3 contains 15 residues. The ends were cut back, 6 bases at V and 2 bases at J, with 18 bases in the middle. DNA of the CDR3: TGTGCCAGCACCCCTCGGAGGGCCGTCACCTACGAGCAGTACTTC. Protein: CASTPRRAVTYEQYF.